This T cell receptor beta chain originates from a study of tumor-infiltrating lymphocytes in localized non-small cell lung cancer. Looking at the study overall: Each patient gave resected tumor and non-adjacent uninvolved lung tissue. Findings and limits, study-wide: Available tissue quantity limited TCR sequencing to a patient subset. Immunotypes IM1 and IM2 had similar TCR-derived T-cell fractions. Different pieces of the same tissue were used for each assay.

Sequencing was performed with immunoSEQ multiplex PCR; in TCRdb, only in-frame clones are kept and a portion is missing. The table has some 30,000 clones, 70% to 90% seen once. CDR1 and CDR2 (germline): MNHEY, SMNVEV (reference sequence). This CDR3 contains 13 residues. V was clipped by 2 bases and J by 1 base, with 5 bases between them. In the case of this clone: Antigen: not known.

This TCR was recovered from a human donor with non-small cell lung cancer. The chain recombines TRBV27 with TRBJ2-5; D remains ambiguous. Sequencing input: lung tumor tissue. The CDR3 loop reads CASSLTPQETQYF. The CDR3 DNA reads TGTGCCAGCAGTTTAACCCCCCAAGAGACCCAGTACTTC.